This T cell receptor beta chain originates from a study of cytomegalovirus exposure and HLA in healthy donors. Study-level background: In an early release, HLA-typed donors contributed about 80 million unique TCR sequences. Study-wide results and caveats: According to an earlier analysis, most TCR beta V segments yielded productive rearrangements about 90% or about 30% of the time. Rare TCR sequences predominated, though certain public TCRs were found in many donors. Links to common viral pathogens appeared, in a later analysis, for several of the most significant clusters.

The PCR contained 60 Vbeta and 13 Jbeta primers. The method was immunoSEQ multiplex PCR; TCRdb's version includes in-frame clones alone and lacks a portion of them. There are some 180,000 clones in the sample, with 6.5% held by the top ten. Concerning this clone: The antigen is unknown.

The receptor's source is a man aged 25 to 45 in good health and CMV-seronegative. The sequenced material came from PBMCs.

The CDR3, as DNA: TGCAGCGTTGAGGGACAGGACAATCAGCCCCAGCATTTT. As protein: CSVEGQDNQPQHF. The rearrangement links TRBV29-1 to TRBJ1-5; TRBD1 aligns across 8 bases. Unmatched junction bases numbered 1, after V lost 3 bases and J lost 3 bases. CDR1 and CDR2 from the germline V gene are SQVTM and ANQGSEA. CDR3 length: 13 residues.